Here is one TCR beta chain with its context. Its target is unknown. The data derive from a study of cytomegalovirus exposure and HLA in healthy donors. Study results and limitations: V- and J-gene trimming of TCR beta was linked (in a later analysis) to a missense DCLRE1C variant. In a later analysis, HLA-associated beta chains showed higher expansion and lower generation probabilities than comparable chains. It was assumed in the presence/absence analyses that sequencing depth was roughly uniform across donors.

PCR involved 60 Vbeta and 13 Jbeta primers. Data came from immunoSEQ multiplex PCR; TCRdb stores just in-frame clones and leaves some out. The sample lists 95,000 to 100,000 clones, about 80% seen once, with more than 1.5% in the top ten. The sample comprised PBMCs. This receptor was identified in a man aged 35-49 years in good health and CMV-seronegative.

Here the CDR3 DNA reads TGTGCCAGTAGTATCTCTCGGGTCTCTGGGGCCAACGTCCTGACTTTC. It codes for CASSISRVSGANVLTF. The V gene is TRBV19, the J gene TRBJ2-6; D is ambiguous. Germline V gene lookup returns CDR1 LNHDA and CDR2 SQIVND (reference sequence). With 3 bases removed from V and 0 bases from J, the gap between germline ends came to 9 bases. The CDR3 has 16 residues.